A selection of T cell receptor beta chains follows, all from one sample in a study of blood T cell repertoires in COVID-19. The method was immunoSEQ multiplex PCR; TCRdb's version includes in-frame clones alone and lacks a portion of them. The sample records about 82,000 clones, roughly four fifths being singletons. Sequencing was performed on peripheral blood. These receptors were taken from a middle-aged man with active or convalescent COVID-19. CDR3s include the opening cysteine and the closing phenylalanine or tryptophan. The D gene is left open where the match is weak. Not every row has a clone size; where given, it reads once, few, many or a size class.

D gene	CDR3 length	V gene	clone size	J gene	CDR3 DNA	CDR3 protein
-	15	TRBV24-1	few	TRBJ2-5	TGTGCCACCAGTGATTTAGTCACCGGCGGGGAGACCCAGTACTTC	CATSDLVTGGETQYF
-	14	TRBV5-1	-	TRBJ1-4	TGCGCCAGCAAATTGACAGGACTGAGTGAAAAACTGTTTTTT	CASKLTGLSEKLFF
TRBD1	16	TRBV6-5	-	TRBJ2-5	TGTGCCAGCAGTTACACAGGACAGGGAGGTGTGGAGACCCAGTACTTC	CASSYTGQGGVETQYF
-	15	TRBV5-5	-	TRBJ2-5	TGTGCCAGCAGCTTGGACGGGGGGCTTTCGGAGACCCAGTACTTC	CASSLDGGLSETQYF
-	11	TRBV6-2/TRBV6-3	-	TRBJ2-5	TGTGCCAGCAGTTCCCCCTATACCAAATACTTC	CASSSPYTKYF
-	16	TRBV18	-	TRBJ1-5	TGTGCCAGCTCACCGGTGGGAGGAGGAAGCAATCAGCCCCAGCATTTT	CASSPVGGGSNQPQHF
TRBD1	14	TRBV7-9	-	TRBJ2-3	TGTGCCAGCAGCTGGACAGGGGGCGCAGATACGCAGTATTTT	CASSWTGGADTQYF
-	18	TRBV5-6	-	TRBJ1-6	TGTGCCAGCAGCGCGCCATGGGGCAGGGGAGATTATAATTCACCCCTCCACTTT	CASSAPWGRGDYNSPLHF
-	15	TRBV19	-	TRBJ1-5	TGTGCCAGTAGTATAGGGGGGGAATTCGATCAGCCCCAGCATTTT	CASSIGGEFDQPQHF
TRBD1	14	TRBV6-5	once	TRBJ1-4	TGTGCCAGCAGGCGCACAGGGGCTAATGAAAAACTGTTTTTT	CASRRTGANEKLFF
-	12	TRBV10-2	-	TRBJ1-5	TGCGCCAGCAGTGACAATTATCAGCCCCAGCATTTT	CASSDNYQPQHF
-	12	TRBV3-1/TRBV3-2	-	TRBJ2-3	TGTGCCAGCAGGACTGGCACAGATACGCAGTATTTT	CASRTGTDTQYF
-	13	TRBV4-1	-	TRBJ2-2	TGCGCCAGCAGCCAAGAGCGAGGTGGGGAGCTGTTTTTT	CASSQERGGELFF
TRBD2	14	TRBV24-1	-	TRBJ2-1	TGTGCCACCAGTGACTTTAGCGGGGGTGATGAGCAGTTCTTC	CATSDFSGGDEQFF
TRBD1	15	TRBV7-2	few	TRBJ2-1	TGTGCCAGCAGGTCTGACAGGGACCTATCCAATGAGCAGTTCTTC	CASRSDRDLSNEQFF
TRBD1	16	TRBV7-8	-	TRBJ1-2	TGTGCCAGCAGCCTAGGGACAGGGAAAGCTAACTATGGCTACACCTTC	CASSLGTGKANYGYTF
TRBD1	13	TRBV19	-	TRBJ1-1	TGTGCCAGTAGTCAACAGGGGGAGACTGAAGCTTTCTTT	CASSQQGETEAFF
-	14	TRBV10-3	-	TRBJ1-2	TGTGCCATCAGTGAGCCGAGGGTGGACTATGGCTACACCTTC	CAISEPRVDYGYTF
TRBD1	16	TRBV6-2/TRBV6-3	-	TRBJ2-3	TGTGCCAGCAGTTACGGGGAGACAGGGGGCACAGATACGCAGTATTTT	CASSYGETGGTDTQYF
TRBD1	16	TRBV24-1	-	TRBJ1-2	TGTGCCACCAGACCCAAGGGGACAGGGGAGAGCTATGGCTACACCTTC	CATRPKGTGESYGYTF
-	15	TRBV23-1	-	TRBJ2-5	TGCGCCAGCAGTCAATCGAAGAGCTTTGCGGAGACCCAGTACTTC	CASSQSKSFAETQYF
-	15	TRBV7-9	-	TRBJ1-4	TGTGCCAGCAGCTCCAGGGGCGGACTTGGTGAAAAACTGTTTTTT	CASSSRGGLGEKLFF
TRBD2	18	TRBV7-8	-	TRBJ2-1	TGTGCCAGCAGCTCGGGACTAGCGGGGGGGATAACGGTGAGGGAGCAGTTCTTC	CASSSGLAGGITVREQFF
-	11	TRBV6-6	-	TRBJ1-2	TGTGCCAGCAGTCCGGACTATGGCTACACCTTC	CASSPDYGYTF
-	15	TRBV6-5	-	TRBJ2-3	TGTGCCAGCAGACCGCAGGGGATCAGCACAGATACGCAGTATTTT	CASRPQGISTDTQYF
TRBD2	16	TRBV11-2	once	TRBJ2-3	TGTGCCAGCAGCAGATCTAGCGGGGGGGCTTTGGATACGCAGTATTTT	CASSRSSGGALDTQYF
-	15	TRBV3-1/TRBV3-2	-	TRBJ1-1	TGTGCCAGCAGCAGGCCCCAGGGGCAGTACACTGAAGCTTTCTTT	CASSRPQGQYTEAFF
TRBD1	17	TRBV5-1	-	TRBJ1-1	TGCGCCAGCAGCGAAGGACAGGGGGTGGGATTTGGCACTGAAGCTTTCTTT	CASSEGQGVGFGTEAFF
-	14	TRBV5-1	once	TRBJ2-4	TGCGCCAGCAGCTTGGGGGAGCTCAAAAACATTCAGTACTTC	CASSLGELKNIQYF
TRBD1	16	TRBV6-1	-	TRBJ1-2	TGTGCCAGCAGTGAAGTGGGGACAGGAGGGCGGTATGGCTACACCTTC	CASSEVGTGGRYGYTF
-	15	TRBV10-3	-	TRBJ2-5	TGTGCCATCAGTGAGTCGGAGGACAGTCAAGAGACCCAGTACTTC	CAISESEDSQETQYF
TRBD1	15	TRBV18	-	TRBJ2-1	TGTGCCAGCTCACGAACAGGGGGCTTAGACAATGAGCAGTTCTTC	CASSRTGGLDNEQFF
-	17	TRBV13	-	TRBJ1-1	TGTGCCAGCAGCGGCATCCGGGACACCTCCGGAGACACTGAAGCTTTCTTT	CASSGIRDTSGDTEAFF
-	13	TRBV30	-	TRBJ1-5	TGTGCCTGGAGTGGACAGTACAATCAGCCCCAGCATTTT	CAWSGQYNQPQHF
TRBD1	15	TRBV19	-	TRBJ2-2	TGTGCCAGTAGACTCGGGACAGGGAACACCGGGGAGCTGTTTTTT	CASRLGTGNTGELFF
TRBD1	13	TRBV6-5	few	TRBJ2-2	TGTGCCACCCCCCGGACAGGGACCGGGGAGCTGTTTTTT	CATPRTGTGELFF